The present T cell receptor beta chain was sequenced within a study of T cells in Graves' hyperthyroidism and ophthalmopathy. RNA transcripts were the template for amplifying TCR beta CDR3 regions. Carried out on the TCR CDR3, a first-round RT-PCR used the HTBI primer set. MiXCR, applied by TCRdb to the multiplex PCR reads, yields one record per CDR3 protein. The sample consists of roughly 720,000 distinct CDR3 sequences, approximately 15% of them appearing once. This clonotype occurred many times. The CDR3 runs 13 residues. Germline loops: CDR1 MDHEN, CDR2 SYDVKM. V shed 5 bases and J shed 1 base, with 9 bases lying between them.

The V and J genes are TRBV28 and TRBJ2-7; no clear D. The clonotype originates from a man aged 50 or older with Graves' hyperthyroidism. Input material: blood. CDR3 nucleotide sequence: TGTGCCAGCAGTACGGGTCTATCCTACGAGCAGTACTTC. Residues: CASSTGLSYEQYF.